One T cell receptor beta chain is described in this entry. Its target is not known. Germline and junction disagree at one end, which may indicate a read error. This CDR3 has 13 residues. Germline V gene sequence: CDR1 SNHLY, CDR2 FYNNEI. This sample was taken from a study of CD8+CD57+ T cells in acquired aplastic anemia. Study outcomes and limitations: Patients and controls shared some 29 CD8+ CDR3 sequences, which appeared highly expressed in patients and within their immunodominant clones.

Genomic DNA, the template, was used for profiling of the TCR beta VDJ and CDR3. Via MiXCR, TCRdb re-called the reads, giving one row per CDR3 protein. Here the sample spans about 200,000 distinct CDR3 sequences, almost 35% being singletons. The genes are TRBV2 and TRBJ2-7; a possible D gene is TRBD2 (5 bases). The sequenced sample was sorted CD4+, CD8+, or CD8+CD57+ T cells (not recorded which) from PBMCs. The receptor comes from a human donor in good health, serving as a control. CDR3 nucleotide sequence: TGTGCCAGCAGTGCGATGCAGGACGGTTCGGGGAACTTC. The encoded protein is CASSAMQDGSGNF.